Reported below is one T cell receptor beta chain. Which antigen it targets is not known. Base qualities are not recorded, but no much larger clone differs from it by a single base. This sample stems from a study of radiotherapy plus CTLA-4 blockade in lung cancer (dated by TCRdb to between 2018 and 2020). Some background on the complete study: Objective responses were observed in 18% of enrolled patients, and disease control was achieved in 30% to 40%.

Focal radiation therapy combined with CTLA-4 blockade (ipilimumab) was tested in patients with chemo-refractory metastatic non-small-cell lung cancer. Libraries were constructed by the immunoSEQ multiplex PCR assay. In its TCRdb copy, this immuneACCESS table keeps in-frame sequences only and misses some clones. Where compared with another copy, unresolved V genes explain less than half of these, and the others have no known cause. This sample has around 90,000 clones in its table, and approximately 82% of those were observed once. The top ten constitute approximately 15% of the sample. From the cysteine through the phenylalanine, the CDR3 covers 16 amino acids. Only the CDR3 portion is preserved as DNA: 48 bases, with reading frame beginning at the first base. For CDR1 and CDR2, the germline V gene lists SGHRS and YFSETQ. At the junction V is shortened by 0 bases and J by 3 bases; bases outside the gene matches: 4.

Paper-wide results and their limitations: After treatment with radiotherapy and ipilimumab, TCR clones that originated in tumors expanded in peripheral blood. Early dynamic changes in blood T cell clones, together with increased serum interferon-beta after radiation, were reported as the strongest predictors of response.

The rearranged chain carries TRBV5-1 and TRBJ2-1, with 9 junctional bases fitting TRBD1. The receptor was derived from a human donor with non-small cell lung cancer that progressed on radiotherapy plus ipilimumab. The sample was peripheral blood, taken from a patient treated with radiotherapy plus ipilimumab. At the DNA level, the sequence is TGCGCCAGCAGCTTGGACACAGGGGGCCACTACAATGAGCAGTTCTTC. It encodes CASSLDTGGHYNEQFF.